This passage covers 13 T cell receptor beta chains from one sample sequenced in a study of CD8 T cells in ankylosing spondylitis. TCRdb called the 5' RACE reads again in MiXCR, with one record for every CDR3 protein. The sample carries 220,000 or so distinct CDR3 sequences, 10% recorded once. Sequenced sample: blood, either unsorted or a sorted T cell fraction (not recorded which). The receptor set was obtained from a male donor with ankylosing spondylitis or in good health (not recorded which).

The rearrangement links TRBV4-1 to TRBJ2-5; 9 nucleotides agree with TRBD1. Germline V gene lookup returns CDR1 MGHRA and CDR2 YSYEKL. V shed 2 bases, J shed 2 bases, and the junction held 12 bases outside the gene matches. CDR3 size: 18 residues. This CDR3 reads CASSQNPTTGGWQETQYF. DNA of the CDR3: TGCGCCAGCAGCCAAAATCCGACCACAGGGGGCTGGCAAGAGACCCAGTACTTC.

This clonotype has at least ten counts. CDR3 loop: CASSFRGTYEQYF. CDR3 bases: TGTGCCAGCAGCTTTCGGGGGACCTACGAGCAGTACTTC. The chain has TRBV5-5 and TRBJ2-7, with D possibly matching TRBD2 (6 bases). V shed 2 bases and J shed 2 bases, with 8 bases lying between them. Germline V gene lookup returns CDR1 SGHKS and CDR2 YYEKEE (reference sequence). This CDR3 contains 13 residues.

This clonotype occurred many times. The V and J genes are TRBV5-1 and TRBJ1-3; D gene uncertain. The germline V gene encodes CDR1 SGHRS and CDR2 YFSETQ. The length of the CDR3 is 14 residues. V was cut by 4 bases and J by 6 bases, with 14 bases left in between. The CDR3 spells CASSPPGGENTIYF. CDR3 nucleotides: TGCGCCAGCAGCCCGCCGGGTGGAGAAAACACCATATATTTT.

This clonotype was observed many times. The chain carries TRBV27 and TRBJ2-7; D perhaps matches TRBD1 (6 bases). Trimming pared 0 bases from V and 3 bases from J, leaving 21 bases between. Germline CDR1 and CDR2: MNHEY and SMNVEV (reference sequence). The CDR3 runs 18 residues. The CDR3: CASSLSAKWTASNYEQYF. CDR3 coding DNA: TGTGCCAGCAGTTTATCGGCAAAATGGACAGCCTCCAACTACGAGCAGTACTTC.

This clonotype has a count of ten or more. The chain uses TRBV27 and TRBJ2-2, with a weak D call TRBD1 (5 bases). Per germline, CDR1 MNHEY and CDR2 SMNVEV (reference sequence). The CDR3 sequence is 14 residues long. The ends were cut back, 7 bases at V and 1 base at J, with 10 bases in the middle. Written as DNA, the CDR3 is TGTGCCAGCACACGGACACTGAACACCGGGGAGCTGTTTTTT. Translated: CASTRTLNTGELFF.

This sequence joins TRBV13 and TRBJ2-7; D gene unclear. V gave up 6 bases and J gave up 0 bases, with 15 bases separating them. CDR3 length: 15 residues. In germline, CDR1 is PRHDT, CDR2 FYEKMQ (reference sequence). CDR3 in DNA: TGTGCCAGCAGATTGGGTGCTAGGAGCTCCTACGAGCAGTACTTC. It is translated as CASRLGARSSYEQYF.

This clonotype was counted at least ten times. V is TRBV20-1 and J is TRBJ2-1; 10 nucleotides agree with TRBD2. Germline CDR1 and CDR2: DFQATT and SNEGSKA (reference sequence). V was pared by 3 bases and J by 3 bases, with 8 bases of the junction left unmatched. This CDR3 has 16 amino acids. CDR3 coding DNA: TGCAGTGCTAGGGGCCCGGGACTAGCGAGCTACAATGAGCAGTTCTTC. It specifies CSARGPGLASYNEQFF.

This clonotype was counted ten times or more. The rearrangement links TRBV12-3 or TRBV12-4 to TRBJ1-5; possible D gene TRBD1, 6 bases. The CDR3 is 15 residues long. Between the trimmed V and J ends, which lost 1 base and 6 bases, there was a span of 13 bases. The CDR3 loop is CASSLGGGEGQPQHF. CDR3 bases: TGTGCCAGCAGTTTAGGAGGGGGGGAAGGTCAGCCCCAGCATTTT.

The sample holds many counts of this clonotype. In nucleotides, the CDR3 is TGTGCCAGCAGCGTAGATCCGACAGGAGATCAGCCCCAGCATTTT. This translates into CASSVDPTGDQPQHF. This rearrangement joins TRBV9 to TRBJ1-5; tentatively, D is TRBD1 (6 bases). Germline loops: CDR1 SGDLS, CDR2 YYNGEE. This CDR3 contains 15 residues. Between the trimmed V and J ends, which lost 0 bases and 5 bases, there was a span of 12 bases.

The CDR3 is CASSPPVGGKNIQYF. CDR3 nucleotide sequence: TGTGCCAGCTCACCACCAGTTGGCGGCAAAAACATTCAGTACTTC. The chain combines TRBV18 with TRBJ2-4, with D hard to call. The germline V gene encodes CDR1 KGHSH and CDR2 LQKENI. Trimming pared 0 bases from V and 3 bases from J, leaving 9 bases between. The CDR3 is 15 residues long.

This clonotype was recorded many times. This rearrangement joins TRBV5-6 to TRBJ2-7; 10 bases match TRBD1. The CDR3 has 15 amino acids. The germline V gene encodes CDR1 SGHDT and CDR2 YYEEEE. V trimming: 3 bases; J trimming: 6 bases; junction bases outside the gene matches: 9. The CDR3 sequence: CASSSWTGGTGEQYF. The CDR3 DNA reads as TGTGCCAGCAGCTCCTGGACAGGGGGGACTGGCGAGCAGTACTTC.

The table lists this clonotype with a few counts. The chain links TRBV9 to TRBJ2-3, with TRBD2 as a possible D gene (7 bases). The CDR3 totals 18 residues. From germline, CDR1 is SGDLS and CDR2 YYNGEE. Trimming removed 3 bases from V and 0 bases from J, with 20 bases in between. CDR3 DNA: TGTGCCAGCAGCGAGACAGAAGGGGGGGGGCTCAGCACAGATACGCAGTATTTT. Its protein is CASSETEGGGLSTDTQYF.

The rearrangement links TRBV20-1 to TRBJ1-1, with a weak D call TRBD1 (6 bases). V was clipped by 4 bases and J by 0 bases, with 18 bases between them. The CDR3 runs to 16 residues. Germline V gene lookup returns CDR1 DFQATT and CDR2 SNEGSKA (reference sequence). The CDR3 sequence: CSATLGGFRMNTEAFF. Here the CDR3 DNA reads TGCAGTGCTACTTTAGGGGGTTTCCGTATGAACACTGAAGCTTTCTTT.